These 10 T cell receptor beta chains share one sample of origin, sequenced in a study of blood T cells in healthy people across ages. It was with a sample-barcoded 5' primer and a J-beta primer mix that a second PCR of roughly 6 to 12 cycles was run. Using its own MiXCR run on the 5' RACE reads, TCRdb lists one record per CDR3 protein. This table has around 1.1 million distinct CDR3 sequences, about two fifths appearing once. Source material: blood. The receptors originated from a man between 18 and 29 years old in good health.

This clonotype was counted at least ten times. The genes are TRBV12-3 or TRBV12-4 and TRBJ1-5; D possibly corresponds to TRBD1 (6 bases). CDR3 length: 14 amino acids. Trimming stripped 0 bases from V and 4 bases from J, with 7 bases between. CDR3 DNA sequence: TGTGCCAGCAGTTTAGCGGACAGTAATCAGCCCCAGCATTTT. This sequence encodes CASSLADSNQPQHF.

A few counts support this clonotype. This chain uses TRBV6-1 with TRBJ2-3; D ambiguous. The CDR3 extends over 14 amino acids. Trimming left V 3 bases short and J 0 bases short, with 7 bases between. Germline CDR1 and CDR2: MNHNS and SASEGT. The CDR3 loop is CASSELGSTDTQYF. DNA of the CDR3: TGTGCCAGCAGTGAGTTGGGCAGCACAGATACGCAGTATTTT.

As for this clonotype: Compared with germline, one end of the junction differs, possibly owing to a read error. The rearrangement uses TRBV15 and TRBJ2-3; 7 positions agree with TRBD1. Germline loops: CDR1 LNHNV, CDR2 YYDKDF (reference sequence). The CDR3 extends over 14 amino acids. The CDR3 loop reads CATSVRQGRDAQYF. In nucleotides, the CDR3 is TGTGCCACCAGCGTCCGACAGGGTAGAGATGCGCAGTATTTT.

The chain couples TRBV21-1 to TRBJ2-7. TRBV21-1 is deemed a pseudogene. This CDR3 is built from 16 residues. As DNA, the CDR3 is TGTGTCGAACTGAGCAGGACGCTTACTGAACCTTACGAGCAGTACTTC. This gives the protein CVELSRTLTEPYEQYF.

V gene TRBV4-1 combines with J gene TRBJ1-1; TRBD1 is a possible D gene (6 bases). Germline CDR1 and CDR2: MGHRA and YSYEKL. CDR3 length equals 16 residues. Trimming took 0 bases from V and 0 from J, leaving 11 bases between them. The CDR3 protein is CASSQEAGQMNTEAFF. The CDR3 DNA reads TGCGCCAGCAGCCAAGAAGCCGGACAGATGAACACTGAAGCTTTCTTT.

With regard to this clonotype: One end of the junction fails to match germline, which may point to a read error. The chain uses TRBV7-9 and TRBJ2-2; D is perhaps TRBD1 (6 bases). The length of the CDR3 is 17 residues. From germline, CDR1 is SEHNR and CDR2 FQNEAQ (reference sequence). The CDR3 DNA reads TGTGCCAGCAGCTTAGATCGGGCAGGGGTATACACCGGGGAGCGGTTTTTT. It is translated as CASSLDRAGVYTGERFF.

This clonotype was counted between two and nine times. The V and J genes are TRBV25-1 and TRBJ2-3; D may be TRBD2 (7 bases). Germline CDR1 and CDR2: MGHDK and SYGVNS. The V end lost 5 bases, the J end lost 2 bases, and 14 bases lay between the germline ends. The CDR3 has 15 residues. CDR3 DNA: TGTGCCAGCAGTCCTAAGGGGGGGACCACAGATACGCAGTATTTT. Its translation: CASSPKGGTTDTQYF.

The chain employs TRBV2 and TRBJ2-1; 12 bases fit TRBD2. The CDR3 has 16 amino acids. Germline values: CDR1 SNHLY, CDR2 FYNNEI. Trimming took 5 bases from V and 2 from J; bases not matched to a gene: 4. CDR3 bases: TGTGCCAGCAGTTACGGACTAGCGGGGACCTACAATGAGCAGTTCTTC. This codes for CASSYGLAGTYNEQFF.

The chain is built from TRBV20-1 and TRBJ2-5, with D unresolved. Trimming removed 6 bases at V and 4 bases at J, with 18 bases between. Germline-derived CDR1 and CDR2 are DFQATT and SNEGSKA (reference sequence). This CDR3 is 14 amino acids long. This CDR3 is CSAAPVGSRETQYF. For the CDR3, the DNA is TGCAGTGCCGCCCCGGTCGGGTCTAGAGAGACCCAGTACTTC.

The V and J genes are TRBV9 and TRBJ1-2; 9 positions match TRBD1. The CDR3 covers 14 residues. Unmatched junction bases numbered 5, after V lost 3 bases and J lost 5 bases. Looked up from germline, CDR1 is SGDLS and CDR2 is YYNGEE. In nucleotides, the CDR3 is TGTGCCAGCAGCGACGACAGGGGGTCATATGGCTACACCTTC. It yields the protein CASSDDRGSYGYTF.